These 29 T cell receptor beta chains were sequenced from one sample in a study of CD8+CD57+ T cells in acquired aplastic anemia. Those patients picked for sequencing had displayed CD8+CD57+ cell expansion on flow cytometry. Genomic DNA templated the TCR beta VDJ and CDR3 profiling. MiXCR, run by TCRdb on the reads, gives a single entry per CDR3 protein. This repertoire shows 250,000 to 300,000 distinct CDR3 sequences, approximately 60% found once; its top ten account for 1.3%. Material for sequencing was sorted CD4+, CD8+, or CD8+CD57+ T cells (not recorded which) from PBMCs. Receptors originate from a human donor with aplastic anemia.

This clonotype was counted ten times or more. The chain couples TRBV7-6 to TRBJ2-7, with D unclear. The germline V gene has CDR1 SGHVS and CDR2 FNYEAQ. The CDR3 totals 14 residues. V was pared by 1 base and J by 2 bases, with 9 bases between. CDR3 sequence: CASSLGAATYEQYF. CDR3 DNA sequence: TGTGCCAGCAGCTTAGGGGCAGCGACCTACGAGCAGTACTTC.

The CDR3 region is CASSLRQVNSPLHF. DNA for the CDR3: TGTGCCAGCAGCTTGCGACAGGTTAATTCACCCCTCCACTTT. The chain has TRBV7-2 and TRBJ1-6; D may be TRBD1 (6 bases). This CDR3 is built from 14 residues. The germline V gene encodes CDR1 SGHTA and CDR2 FQGNSA. V lost 3 bases, J lost 6 bases, and 9 bases lay in between.

The table lists this clonotype with many counts. The V gene is TRBV12-3 or TRBV12-4, the J gene TRBJ1-5, with 11 positions matching TRBD1. The CDR3 covers 15 residues. V lost 3 bases, J lost 6 bases, and 4 bases stayed unmatched. Here the CDR3 reads CASSFTGQGGQPQHF. The CDR3 DNA sequence: TGTGCCAGCAGTTTCACGGGACAGGGGGGTCAGCCCCAGCATTTT.

This clonotype was picked up many times. The rearrangement uses TRBV7-9 and TRBJ1-2; D is undetermined. From germline, CDR1 is SEHNR and CDR2 FQNEAQ (reference sequence). The CDR3 is 12 residues long. The V end lost 1 base, the J end lost 8 bases, and 8 bases lay between the germline ends. The DNA of the CDR3 is TGTGCCAGCAGCTTAGGACGTTCGGGCTACACCTTC. Translated, it gives CASSLGRSGYTF.

The V gene is TRBV25-1, the J gene TRBJ2-1; TRBD2 aligns across 11 bases. The CDR3 length is 17 residues. V shed 7 bases, J shed 0 bases, and the junction held 8 bases outside the gene matches. In germline, CDR1 is MGHDK, CDR2 SYGVNS. CDR3 DNA: TGTGCCAGCATCCCTAGCGGGGGGATGAGCTCCTACAATGAGCAGTTCTTC. Translating gives CASIPSGGMSSYNEQFF.

Many counts were recorded for this clonotype. The chain combines TRBV7-6 with TRBJ2-7; D is undetermined. There are 14 residues in the CDR3. V lost 1 base to trimming and J lost 2 bases, with 9 bases between them. Germline V CDR1 and CDR2: SGHVS, FNYEAQ. The CDR3 bases are TGTGCCAGCAGCTTAGAAGCAGGTACCTACGAGCAGTACTTC. Translated, it gives CASSLEAGTYEQYF. Looking up the rest from reference TRBV7-6 and TRBJ2-7 gives the full variable domain: GAGVSQSPRYKVTKRGQDVALRCDPISGHVSLYWYRQALGQGPEFLTYFNYEAQQDKSGLPNDRFSAERPEGSISTLTIQRTEQRDSAMYRCASSLEAGTYEQYFGPGTRLTVT.

In its sample, this clonotype was seen a few times. CDR3 loop: CASSLVGGGNEQFF. In nucleotides, the CDR3 is TGTGCCAGCAGCTTGGTTGGCGGGGGAAATGAGCAGTTCTTC. The rearrangement links TRBV5-6 to TRBJ2-1, with 7 bases that match TRBD2. This CDR3 is 14 amino acids long. The junction had 4 bases not matched to a gene; V was cut back by 0 bases and J by 7 bases. The V gene's germline CDR1 is SGHDT and CDR2 YYEEEE.

J is TRBJ2-7 and V is TRBV7-2; tentatively, D is TRBD1 (5 bases). Germline-derived CDR1 and CDR2 are SGHTA and FQGNSA. The CDR3 loop spans 15 amino acids. Deletions cut 1 base from V and 2 bases from J, with 12 bases between. CDR3 residues: CASSLESTGTYEQYF. CDR3 DNA sequence: TGTGCCAGCAGCTTAGAAAGCACAGGAACCTACGAGCAGTACTTC.

V and J are TRBV15 and TRBJ2-7; D gene ambiguous. V was cut by 7 bases and J by 3 bases, with 13 bases left in between. Germline V gene sequence: CDR1 LNHNV, CDR2 YYDKDF (reference sequence). The CDR3 has 13 residues. CDR3 sequence (DNA): TGTGCCACCACCACGGAACTGAGCTACGAGCAGTACTTC. Its protein product is CATTTELSYEQYF.

This chain joins TRBV19 and TRBJ1-4, with TRBD1 as a possible D gene (5 bases). The CDR3 runs to 15 residues. The V gene's germline CDR1 is LNHDA and CDR2 SQIVND (reference sequence). Trimming stripped 3 bases from V and 8 bases from J, with 16 bases between. The CDR3 DNA sequence: TGTGCCAGTAGTATGGGAAGGGGACGGGGCGAAAAACTGTTTTTT. Translating it yields CASSMGRGRGEKLFF.

This clonotype appeared many times. The chain combines TRBV19 with TRBJ2-7, with 8 bases identical to TRBD1. Germline V lookup: CDR1 LNHDA, CDR2 SQIVND (reference sequence). After removal of 3 bases from V and 3 bases from J, the junction contained 7 bases not matched to a gene. The CDR3 length is 15 residues. The DNA of the CDR3 is TGTGCCAGTAGTATGGATTGGACAGGGATCTACGAGCAGTACTTC. Translating gives CASSMDWTGIYEQYF. Drawing the rest from reference TRBV19 and TRBJ2-7, the complete variable domain is DGGITQSPKYLFRKEGQNVTLSCEQNLNHDAMYWYRQDPGQGLRLIYYSQIVNDFQKGDIAEGYSVSREKKESFPLTVTSAQKNPTAFYLCASSMDWTGIYEQYFGPGTRLTVT.

The chain couples TRBV10-2 to TRBJ2-7; the match to TRBD2 covers 7 bases. Per the germline V gene, CDR1 is WSHSY and CDR2 is SAAADI. The CDR3 sequence is 17 residues long. V lost 3 bases, J lost 3 bases, and 14 bases stayed unmatched. The chain's CDR3 is CASSDRVAGGSSYEQYF. CDR3 nucleotide sequence: TGCGCCAGCAGTGACCGTGTAGCGGGCGGGAGTAGCTACGAGCAGTACTTC.

This chain links TRBV20-1 with TRBJ2-7, with 8 bases matching TRBD1. The germline V gene encodes CDR1 DFQATT and CDR2 SNEGSKA (reference sequence). The CDR3 length is 14 residues. V dropped 3 bases and J dropped 1; count of bases not matched to a gene: 5. DNA of the CDR3: TGCAGTGCTAGTGTGACAGGGGCGTCCTACGAGCAGTACTTC. This gives the protein CSASVTGASYEQYF.

In this sample, this clonotype turned up many times. The rearrangement joins TRBV7-9 to TRBJ1-4, with unresolved D. The CDR3 runs 15 residues. V lost 3 bases and J 11 bases, leaving 19 bases between the germline ends. Germline loops: CDR1 SEHNR, CDR2 FQNEAQ (reference sequence). The CDR3 bases are TGTGCCAGCAGCTTCCCCCTCACTTCAAGTGGGAAACTGTTTTTT. This sequence encodes CASSFPLTSSGKLFF.

Worth noting for this clonotype: One base away lies a much larger clone, so this may be a sequencing read error. V gene TRBV3-1 combines with J gene TRBJ2-5; D is uncertain. The CDR3 sequence is 14 residues long. Germline CDR1 and CDR2: LGHDT and YNNKEL (reference sequence). CDR3 DNA: TGTGCCAGCAGCCAAAATGCCCGAGGAGAGGCCCAGTACTTC. This gives the protein CASSQNARGEAQYF.

CDR3 nucleotides: TGTGCCACCAGCAGAGATCTTCGGGAGTCCCCCTACGAGCAGTACTTC. Its protein product is CATSRDLRESPYEQYF. The rearrangement joins TRBV15 to TRBJ2-7; D might be TRBD2 (6 bases). The germline V and J ends were trimmed by 0 bases and 2 bases, with 14 bases remaining between them. The CDR3 is 16 residues long. CDR1 LNHNV and CDR2 YYDKDF come from the germline V gene (reference sequence).

V is TRBV25-1 and J is TRBJ2-3; D possibly corresponds to TRBD2 (6 bases). CDR1 MGHDK and CDR2 SYGVNS come from the germline V gene. The CDR3 consists of 16 residues. Trimming took off 3 bases at V and 0 bases at J, with 13 bases between the two ends. The CDR3 bases are TGTGCCAGCAGTGATCCCCGGAGCGGGAGCACAGATACGCAGTATTTT. It specifies CASSDPRSGSTDTQYF.

The chain links TRBV7-2 to TRBJ2-7; TRBD2 matches at 7 bases. Germline V gives CDR1 SGHTA, CDR2 FQGNSA. This CDR3 has 14 amino acids. The J segment lost 2 bases and the V segment lost 5 bases, leaving 6 bases of the junction unmatched. CDR3 loop: CASSRETSTYEQYF. The CDR3 DNA follows: TGTGCCAGCAGCCGAGAGACTAGCACCTACGAGCAGTACTTC.

On this clonotype: One end of the junction fails to match germline, which may point to a read error. This rearrangement joins TRBV5-4 to TRBJ2-6; 7 bases fit TRBD1. This CDR3 spans 13 amino acids. CDR1 and CDR2 from the germline V gene are SGHNT and YYREEE (reference sequence). Here the CDR3 reads CASSLTGSRTEAF. CDR3 DNA: TGTGCCAGCAGCCTGACAGGGAGTCGCACTGAAGCTTTC.

V is TRBV12-3 or TRBV12-4 and J is TRBJ2-7, with D maybe TRBD1 (6 bases). The CDR3 is 15 residues long. CDR3 nucleotide sequence: TGTGCTAGTGGACGCGACCTAGGACAGCAATACGAGCAGTACTTC. Translating it yields CASGRDLGQQYEQYF.

This clonotype occurred many times. This chain connects TRBV6-6 to TRBJ1-3, with D possibly being TRBD1 (6 bases). Germline CDR1 reads MNHNY; CDR2 reads SVGAGI (reference sequence). Trimming shortened V by 0 bases and J by 4 bases, and 10 bases separated the two germline ends. The CDR3 is 15 amino acids. The CDR3 region has the DNA TGTGCCAGCAGTTACTCGGGGGGCTCGGGAAACACCATATATTTT. Translated, it gives CASSYSGGSGNTIYF.

The chain combines TRBV5-1 with TRBJ2-7; 8 bases agree with TRBD1. Germline CDR1 is SGHRS and CDR2 is YFSETQ. Trimming removed 3 bases from V and 3 bases from J; junction bases left unmatched: 5. The CDR3 has 14 amino acids. This chain's CDR3 is CASSSGQALYEQYF. The CDR3 coding sequence is TGCGCCAGCAGCTCGGGACAGGCACTCTACGAGCAGTACTTC.

This chain connects TRBV2 to TRBJ2-4, with TRBD1 matching over 8 bases. V lost 6 bases to trimming and J lost 13 bases; unmatched junction nucleotides: 8. Germline V gene lookup returns CDR1 SNHLY and CDR2 FYNNEI. This CDR3 spans 12 amino acids. The CDR3 DNA is TGTGCCAGCAGAACCGGACAGGGTATCCAGTACTTC. It translates to CASRTGQGIQYF.

The chain is built from TRBV7-9 and TRBJ2-5; no firm D call. V shed 3 bases and J shed 2 bases, with 7 bases lying between them. Germline CDR1 SEHNR, CDR2 FQNEAQ (reference sequence). This CDR3 comprises 13 residues. Written as DNA, the CDR3 is TGTGCCAGCAGCTTTGACAAGCAAGAGACCCAGTACTTC. This encodes CASSFDKQETQYF.

A word on this clonotype: Relative to the germline gene, one junction end is altered; a read error may explain this. J is TRBJ1-4 and V is TRBV7-9; perhaps TRBD1 as D (5 bases). The V gene's germline CDR1 is SEHNR and CDR2 FQNEAQ (reference sequence). The length of the CDR3 is 12 residues. The CDR3 nucleotides are TGTGCCAGCAGCTTAGCGGGGCCCGATACTAGATTT. Protein sequence: CASSLAGPDTRF.

The chain joins TRBV15 to TRBJ2-3; D may be TRBD2 (7 bases). The CDR3 loop spans 15 amino acids. V was cut by 4 bases and J by 6 bases, with 17 bases left in between. Germline V gene sequence: CDR1 LNHNV, CDR2 YYDKDF (reference sequence). In DNA, the CDR3 is TGTGCCACCAGCATTGTCAGCGGGACATCCGATACGCAGTATTTT. Protein: CATSIVSGTSDTQYF.

CDR3 loop: CASKDRLNTEAFF. The CDR3 DNA sequence: TGTGCCAGTAAGGACAGGCTGAACACTGAAGCTTTCTTT. J is TRBJ1-1 and V is TRBV19, with TRBD1 matching 7 bases. Per the germline V gene, CDR1 is LNHDA and CDR2 is SQIVND (reference sequence). With 7 bases clipped from V and 0 bases from J, the junction kept 2 bases outside the gene matches. The CDR3 consists of 13 residues.

V usage is TRBV7-9 and J usage is TRBJ2-2; 12 bases map to TRBD2. In germline, CDR1 is SEHNR, CDR2 FQNEAQ (reference sequence). The V segment lost 6 bases and the J segment 5 bases; nucleotides outside the gene matches: 16. This CDR3 has 19 amino acids. In nucleotides, the CDR3 is TGTGCCAGCAGAGAGACTAGCGGGAGCGTTGGTGGTTTTACCGGGGAGCTGTTTTTT. Amino acid sequence: CASRETSGSVGGFTGELFF. The entire variable domain, with the rest obtained from reference TRBV7-9 and TRBJ2-2, is as follows: DTGVSQNPRHKITKRGQNVTFRCDPISEHNRLYWYRQTLGQGPEFLTYFQNEAQLEKSRLLSDRFSAERPKGSFSTLEIQRTEQGDSAMYLCASRETSGSVGGFTGELFFGEGSRLTVL.

In its sample, this clonotype was seen many times. This sequence joins TRBV5-1 and TRBJ2-3; TRBD2 might be the D (6 bases). This CDR3 contains 15 residues. The V and J ends lost 4 bases and 3 bases respectively, with 15 bases between them. Germline CDR1 is SGHRS and CDR2 is YFSETQ. In DNA form, the CDR3 reads TGCGCCAGCAGCCTAGGGACTTGGGGTACAGATACGCAGTATTTT. Translating it yields CASSLGTWGTDTQYF.